Presented here are 26 T cell receptor beta chains from one specimen sequenced in a study of human T cells and chemical hapten exposure. Time point denoted: patch test 1, 2 weeks after DPC sensitization. Treatment meaning: therapeutic diphenylcyclopropenone sensitization with weekly scalp DPC. The study extracted total RNA from unfractionated whole blood. In TCRdb, the RACE reads were re-called with MiXCR into one record per CDR3 protein. Of approximately 41,000 distinct CDR3 sequences listed, 3.5% to 4% are singletons. The sequences come from whole blood, collected in connection with sensitization to the hapten diphenylcyclopropenone (DPC). All receptors come from a man aged 50 or older with alopecia areata. Some clones in this sample may be carry-over from other donors' samples.

The table lists this clonotype with many counts. The chain couples TRBV7-9 to TRBJ1-5; D is unresolved. The CDR3 consists of 15 residues. V was clipped by 1 base and J by 2 bases, with 9 bases between them. Germline V CDR1 and CDR2: SEHNR, FQNEAQ (reference sequence). For the CDR3, the DNA is TGTGCCAGCAGCTTAGGGGGTGAGGGCAATCAGCCCCAGCATTTT. Translating gives CASSLGGEGNQPQHF.

In this sample, this clonotype turned up many times. This chain connects TRBV29-1 to TRBJ2-7; the D gene is possibly TRBD1 (5 bases). Trimming removed 2 bases from V and 5 bases from J, with 10 bases in between. The CDR3 is 12 residues long. Germline V lookup: CDR1 SQVTM, CDR2 ANQGSEA. CDR3 DNA sequence: TGCAGCGTTGAACAGGGTCCCCACGAGCAGTACTTC. Translating it yields CSVEQGPHEQYF.

There are a few counts of this clonotype. Given a much more abundant clone one base away, this may be a read error. CDR3 sequence reads: CANSFYKGEGEQFF. The CDR3 bases are TGTGCCAACAGTTTCTATAAGGGGGAGGGCGAGCAGTTCTTC. The rearrangement uses TRBV28 and TRBJ2-1; weak D call: TRBD2 (7 bases). This CDR3 has 14 amino acids. Germline V gives CDR1 MDHEN, CDR2 SYDVKM.

In its sample, this clonotype was seen many times. The rearrangement uses TRBV7-2 and TRBJ2-1; D not resolved. The CDR3 loop spans 13 amino acids. From germline, CDR1 is SGHTA and CDR2 FQGNSA. V dropped 5 bases and J dropped 8 bases, with 13 bases sitting between them. The CDR3 loop reads CASSTSPGYEQFF. CDR3 sequence (DNA): TGTGCCAGCAGCACATCACCAGGATATGAGCAGTTCTTC.

The rearrangement joins TRBV25-1 to TRBJ2-7; weak D call: TRBD2 (5 bases). The V end lost 0 bases, the J end lost 4 bases, and 10 bases lay between the germline ends. Looked up from germline, CDR1 is MGHDK and CDR2 is SYGVNS. This CDR3 has 14 residues. This chain's CDR3 is CASSEYPDSYEQYF. DNA of the CDR3: TGTGCCAGCAGTGAATACCCGGACTCGTACGAGCAGTACTTC.

At least ten counts were recorded for this clonotype. V is TRBV6-2 or TRBV6-3 and J is TRBJ2-5, with TRBD2 matching 7 bases. CDR3 length: 15 residues. With V trimmed by 5 bases and J by 7 bases, 13 bases remained unmatched. Germline values: CDR1 MNHEY, CDR2 SVGEGT. CDR3 nucleotide sequence: TGTGCCAGCAGTCAAACGAAGACTAGCCAGGCGACCCAGTACTTC. Translation gives CASSQTKTSQATQYF.

The chain combines TRBV18 with TRBJ2-3, with D possibly being TRBD1 or TRBD2 (6 bases each). The CDR3 runs to 16 residues. V lost 1 base and J 4 bases, leaving 15 bases between the germline ends. Per germline, CDR1 KGHSH and CDR2 LQKENI. The CDR3 is CASSPLPGEVADTQYF. In DNA, the CDR3 is TGTGCCAGCTCACCACTCCCAGGGGAGGTCGCAGATACGCAGTATTTT.

Many counts were recorded for this clonotype. The chain carries TRBV6-2 or TRBV6-3 and TRBJ2-1, with 7 positions matching TRBD2. The germline gives CDR1 MNHEY, CDR2 SVGEGT. V was pared by 2 bases and J by 0 bases, with 10 bases of the junction left unmatched. The CDR3 is 18 amino acids. CDR3 nucleotide sequence: TGTGCCAGCAGTTACCCCTCCTCCAGGGACTACTCCTACAATGAGCAGTTCTTC. It yields the protein CASSYPSSRDYSYNEQFF.

This clonotype is medium-sized in the sample. The rearrangement uses TRBV30 and TRBJ2-7, with 8 bases that match TRBD1. The CDR3 has 13 residues. V trimming: 2 bases; J trimming: 3 bases; junction bases outside the gene matches: 3. Germline V gene lookup returns CDR1 GTSNPN and CDR2 SVGIG (reference sequence). The CDR3 is CAWSRRGLYEQYF. In DNA, the CDR3 is TGTGCCTGGAGTCGCAGGGGGCTCTACGAGCAGTACTTC.

This clonotype was counted many times. The chain employs TRBV6-6 and TRBJ2-7; D remains ambiguous. The length of the CDR3 is 13 residues. Germline V CDR1 and CDR2: MNHNY, SVGAGI (reference sequence). V gave up 4 bases and J gave up 6 bases, with 13 bases separating them. CDR3 sequence (DNA): TGTGCCAGCAGTTTCGGACCCTCGGGCGAGCAGTACTTC. Its translation: CASSFGPSGEQYF.

The chain couples TRBV19 to TRBJ2-1; D unresolved. The germline V and J ends were trimmed by 4 bases and 7 bases, with 11 bases remaining between them. This CDR3 is built from 13 residues. CDR1 and CDR2 from the germline V gene are LNHDA and SQIVND (reference sequence). The CDR3 coding sequence is TGTGCCAGTAGTACGCTGCGCGGTAATGAGCAGTTCTTC. Its translation: CASSTLRGNEQFF.

This clonotype has ten or more counts. The chain carries TRBV5-1 and TRBJ2-3; 8 bases are shared with TRBD1. The CDR3 length is 15 residues. Losses at the gene ends were 3 bases for V and 5 bases for J; bases not matched to a gene: 8. CDR1 is SGHRS and CDR2 is YFSETQ in the germline V gene. The CDR3 DNA is TGCGCCAGCAGCTCGACAGGGGCTAGCGAAGATACGCAGTATTTT. Amino acids: CASSSTGASEDTQYF.

This clonotype appeared many times. The J gene is TRBJ2-1, the V gene TRBV12-5; 8 bases are shared with TRBD1. The CDR3 has 15 amino acids. With 4 bases clipped from V and 2 bases from J, the junction kept 4 bases outside the gene matches. Germline V gene lookup returns CDR1 LGHNT and CDR2 FRNRAP. In nucleotides, the CDR3 is TGTGCTAGTGGTTCCGGACAGGGCACCTACAATGAGCAGTTCTTC. Translation: CASGSGQGTYNEQFF.

This clonotype was recorded at least ten times. This chain connects TRBV6-6 to TRBJ2-3, with 11 positions matching TRBD2. Germline V gene sequence: CDR1 MNHNY, CDR2 SVGAGI (reference sequence). The CDR3 totals 14 residues. The V gene end was trimmed by 5 bases and the J gene end by 6 bases; junction bases not matched to a gene: 4. The CDR3 reads CASSLGTSGDTQYF. In DNA, the CDR3 is TGTGCCAGCAGTCTAGGGACTAGCGGTGATACGCAGTATTTT.

Ten or more counts support this clonotype. The chain employs TRBV28 and TRBJ1-1; unclear D gene. The ends were cut back, 3 bases at V and 2 bases at J, with 10 bases in the middle. The germline CDR1 and CDR2 sequences are MDHEN and SYDVKM. The CDR3 loop spans 14 amino acids. The CDR3 sequence is CASSFFSDNTEAFF. CDR3 sequence (DNA): TGTGCCAGCAGTTTTTTTTCGGACAACACTGAAGCTTTCTTT.

This clonotype was recorded at least ten times. The chain joins TRBV6-6 to TRBJ1-2; the D gene is possibly TRBD1 (5 bases). Germline V gives CDR1 MNHNY, CDR2 SVGAGI (reference sequence). The CDR3 has 15 residues. V was clipped by 0 bases and J by 0 bases, with 8 bases between them. CDR3 coding DNA: TGTGCCAGCAGTTACTCACAGGAAACTAACTATGGCTACACCTTC. This sequence encodes CASSYSQETNYGYTF.

On this clonotype itself: A much larger clone lies one base from this, so it may be a read error. The J gene is TRBJ2-7, the V gene TRBV18; perhaps D is TRBD1 or TRBD2 (5 bases each). Germline V gene sequence: CDR1 KGHSH, CDR2 LQKENI. The CDR3 extends over 13 amino acids. Trimming took off 4 bases at V and 5 bases at J, with 12 bases between the two ends. CDR3 residues: CASSLAGTDEQYF. CDR3 bases: TGTGCCAGCTCACTAGCAGGGACCGACGAGCAGTACTTC.

Many counts were recorded for this clonotype. The V gene is TRBV18, the J gene TRBJ2-6; D uncertain. The CDR3 spans 17 residues. Trimming stripped 4 bases from V and 0 bases from J, with 13 bases between. The germline gives CDR1 KGHSH, CDR2 LQKENI. CDR3 sequence reads: CASSHGPGRSGANVLTF. CDR3 DNA sequence: TGTGCCAGCTCACACGGCCCAGGTCGCTCTGGGGCCAACGTCCTGACTTTC.

This clonotype was observed at least ten times. The V and J genes are TRBV30 and TRBJ1-5, with D unresolved. Trimming shortened V by 0 bases and J by 6 bases, and 9 bases separated the two germline ends. CDR1 and CDR2 from the germline V gene are GTSNPN and SVGIG (reference sequence). The CDR3 has 13 residues. The CDR3 sequence: CAWSVTGGQPQHF. DNA for the CDR3: TGTGCCTGGAGTGTAACGGGAGGTCAGCCCCAGCATTTT. Supplemented by reference TRBV30 and TRBJ1-5, the full variable domain reads SQTIHQWPATLVQPVGSPLSLECTVEGTSNPNLYWYRQAAGRGLQLLFYSVGIGQISSEVPQNLSASRPQDRQFILSSKKLLLSDSGFYLCAWSVTGGQPQHFGDGTRLSIL.

The sample holds many counts of this clonotype. The gene calls are TRBV3-1 and TRBJ1-1; TRBD1 matches at 9 bases. CDR1 LGHDT and CDR2 YNNKEL come from the germline V gene (reference sequence). The CDR3 loop spans 13 amino acids. Trimming cost V 6 bases and J 5 bases; bases outside gene matches: 4. DNA for the CDR3: TGTGCCAGCAGGCCGACAGGGGGGACTGAAGCTTTCTTT. Translated, it gives CASRPTGGTEAFF. The full variable domain, with the rest looked up from reference TRBV3-1 and TRBJ1-1, is DTAVSQTPKYLVTQMGNDKSIKCEQNLGHDTMYWYKQDSKKFLKIMFSYNNKELIINETVPNRFSPKSPDKAHLNLHINSLELGDSAVYFCASRPTGGTEAFFGQGTRLTVV.

In this sample, this clonotype turned up many times. The chain has TRBV27 and TRBJ2-5; D call uncertain. This CDR3 has 13 amino acids. Germline CDR1 MNHEY, CDR2 SMNVEV (reference sequence). The ends were cut back, 5 bases at V and 5 bases at J, with 12 bases in the middle. The CDR3 here is CASSRQAPETQYF. CDR3 bases: TGTGCCAGCAGTCGCCAAGCCCCGGAGACCCAGTACTTC.

Ten or more counts support this clonotype. V and J are TRBV9 and TRBJ2-3; D is ambiguous. V gave up 3 bases and J gave up 5 bases, with 13 bases separating them. CDR1 and CDR2 (germline): SGDLS, YYNGEE. The CDR3 runs to 14 residues. CDR3 bases: TGTGCCAGCAGCGAAGTCCAATTAATAGATACGCAGTATTTT. This codes for CASSEVQLIDTQYF. Combining the CDR3 with reference TRBV9 and TRBJ2-3 gives the whole variable domain DSGVTQTPKHLITATGQRVTLRCSPRSGDLSVYWYQQSLDQGLQFLIQYYNGEERAKGNILERFSAQQFPDLHSELNLSSLELGDSALYFCASSEVQLIDTQYFGPGTRLTVL.

This clonotype was recorded at least ten times. This rearrangement joins TRBV5-5 to TRBJ1-1, with TRBD1 as a possible D gene (5 bases). Between the trimmed V and J ends, which lost 3 bases and 1 base, there was a span of 7 bases. This CDR3 region has 13 residues. The germline V gene encodes CDR1 SGHKS and CDR2 YYEKEE (reference sequence). The CDR3 sequence is CASSYQGNTEAFF. As DNA, the CDR3 is TGTGCCAGCAGCTATCAGGGGAACACTGAAGCTTTCTTT. The full variable domain, with the rest looked up from reference TRBV5-5 and TRBJ1-1, is DAGVTQSPTHLIKTRGQQVTLRCSPISGHKSVSWYQQVLGQGPQFIFQYYEKEERGRGNFPDRFSARQFPNYSSELNVNALLLGDSALYLCASSYQGNTEAFFGQGTRLTVV.

This clonotype showed up many times. This chain uses TRBV5-6 with TRBJ2-7; TRBD1 matches 8 bases. CDR3 length: 12 amino acids. The V gene's germline CDR1 is SGHDT and CDR2 YYEEEE. Losses at the gene ends were 4 bases for V and 5 bases for J; bases not matched to a gene: 2. CDR3 sequence: CASSPGQDEQYF. The CDR3 DNA sequence: TGTGCCAGCAGCCCGGGACAGGACGAGCAGTACTTC.

This clonotype was recorded many times. The genes are TRBV6-5 and TRBJ1-1; D may be TRBD1 (5 bases). The CDR3 spans 15 residues. V was clipped by 3 bases and J by 0 bases, with 11 bases between them. CDR1 MNHEY and CDR2 SVGAGI come from the germline V gene. CDR3 amino acids: CASSYAGLMNTEAFF. The CDR3, as DNA: TGTGCCAGCAGTTATGCGGGACTGATGAACACTGAAGCTTTCTTT.

This clonotype was recorded at least ten times. The CDR3 sequence: CASSPGGSSYNEQFF. CDR3 DNA: TGTGCCAGCAGCCCAGGGGGTAGCTCCTACAATGAGCAGTTCTTC. The chain uses TRBV7-2 and TRBJ2-1, with TRBD1 matching over 7 bases. Germline CDR1 is SGHTA and CDR2 is FQGNSA. V lost 5 bases and J lost 0; bases outside the gene matches: 4. The CDR3 runs 15 residues.